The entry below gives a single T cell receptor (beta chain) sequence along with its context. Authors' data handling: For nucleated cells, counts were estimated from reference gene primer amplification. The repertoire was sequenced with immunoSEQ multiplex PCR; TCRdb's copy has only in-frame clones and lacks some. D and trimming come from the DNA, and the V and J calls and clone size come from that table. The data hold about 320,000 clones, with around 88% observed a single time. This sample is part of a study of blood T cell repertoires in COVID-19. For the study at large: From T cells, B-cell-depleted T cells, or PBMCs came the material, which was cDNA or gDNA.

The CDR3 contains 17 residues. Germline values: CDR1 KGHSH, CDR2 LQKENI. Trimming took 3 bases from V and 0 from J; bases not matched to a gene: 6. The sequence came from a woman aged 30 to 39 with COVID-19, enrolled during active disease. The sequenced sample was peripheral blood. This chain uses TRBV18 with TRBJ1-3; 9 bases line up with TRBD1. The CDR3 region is CASSPDRGRLSGNTIYF. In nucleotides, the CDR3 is TGTGCCAGCTCACCGGACAGGGGCAGACTCTCTGGAAACACCATATATTTT.